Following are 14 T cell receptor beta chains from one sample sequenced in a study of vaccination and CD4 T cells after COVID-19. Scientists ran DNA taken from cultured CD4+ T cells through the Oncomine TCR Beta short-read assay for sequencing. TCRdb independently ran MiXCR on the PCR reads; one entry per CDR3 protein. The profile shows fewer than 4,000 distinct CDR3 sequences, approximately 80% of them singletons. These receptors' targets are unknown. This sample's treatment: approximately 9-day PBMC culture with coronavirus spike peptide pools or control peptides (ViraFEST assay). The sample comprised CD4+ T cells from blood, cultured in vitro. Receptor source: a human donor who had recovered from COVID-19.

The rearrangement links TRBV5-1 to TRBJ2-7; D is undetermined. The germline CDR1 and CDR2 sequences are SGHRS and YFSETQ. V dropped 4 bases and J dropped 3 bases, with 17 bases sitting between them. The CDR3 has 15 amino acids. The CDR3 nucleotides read TGCGCCAGCAGCCAGAGCCTAGACTCCTTCTACGAGCAGTACTTC. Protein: CASSQSLDSFYEQYF.

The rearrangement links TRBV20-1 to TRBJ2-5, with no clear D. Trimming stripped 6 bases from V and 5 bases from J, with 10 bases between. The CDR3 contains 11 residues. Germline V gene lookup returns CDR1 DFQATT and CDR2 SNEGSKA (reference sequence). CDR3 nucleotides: TGCAGTGCCTTAATTAAGGAGACCCAGTACTTC. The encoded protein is CSALIKETQYF.

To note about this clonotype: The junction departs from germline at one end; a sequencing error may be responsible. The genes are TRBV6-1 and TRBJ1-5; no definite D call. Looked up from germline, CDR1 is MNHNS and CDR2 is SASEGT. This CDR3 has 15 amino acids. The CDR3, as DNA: TGTGCCATCAGTGAGTCGATAATAGGAGATCAGCCCCAGCATTTT. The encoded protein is CAISESIIGDQPQHF.

CDR3 in amino acids: CASSEQRGPGLFQYF. CDR3 DNA: TGTGCCAGCAGTGAACAGAGGGGCCCTGGGCTTTTTCAGTACTTC. V is TRBV6-1 and J is TRBJ2-4; D may match TRBD1 or TRBD2 (5 bases each). Trimming pared 2 bases from V and 11 bases from J, leaving 19 bases between. Germline values: CDR1 MNHNS, CDR2 SASEGT. This CDR3 contains 15 residues.

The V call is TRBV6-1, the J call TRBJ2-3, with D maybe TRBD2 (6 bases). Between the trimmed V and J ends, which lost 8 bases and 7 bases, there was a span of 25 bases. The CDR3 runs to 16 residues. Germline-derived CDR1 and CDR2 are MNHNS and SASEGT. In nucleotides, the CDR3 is TGTGCCAGCTGCCTAACCGGGGGTGCACCCGGGTATACGCAGTATTTT. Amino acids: CASCLTGGAPGYTQYF.

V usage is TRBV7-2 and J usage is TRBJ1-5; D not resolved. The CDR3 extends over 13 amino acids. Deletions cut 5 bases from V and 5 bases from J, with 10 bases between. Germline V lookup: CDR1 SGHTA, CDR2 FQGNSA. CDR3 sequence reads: CASSIRGDQPQHF. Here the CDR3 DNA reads TGTGCCAGCAGCATTCGCGGCGATCAGCCCCAGCATTTT.

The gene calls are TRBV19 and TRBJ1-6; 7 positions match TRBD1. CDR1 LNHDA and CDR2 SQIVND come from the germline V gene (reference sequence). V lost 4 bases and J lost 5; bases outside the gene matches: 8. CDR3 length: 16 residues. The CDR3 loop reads CASSRRRQGDNSPLHF. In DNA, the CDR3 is TGTGCCAGTAGTAGACGTCGACAGGGCGATAATTCACCCCTCCACTTT. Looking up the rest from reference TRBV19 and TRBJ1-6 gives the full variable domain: DGGITQSPKYLFRKEGQNVTLSCEQNLNHDAMYWYRQDPGQGLRLIYYSQIVNDFQKGDIAEGYSVSREKKESFPLTVTSAQKNPTAFYLCASSRRRQGDNSPLHFGNGTRLTVT.

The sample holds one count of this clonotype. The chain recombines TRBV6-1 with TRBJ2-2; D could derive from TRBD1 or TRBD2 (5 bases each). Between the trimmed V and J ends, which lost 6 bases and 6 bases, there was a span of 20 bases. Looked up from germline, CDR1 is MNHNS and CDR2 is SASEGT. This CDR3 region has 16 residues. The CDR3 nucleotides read TGTGCCAGCAGACCCGGGACCAACTCCCGTTCCGGGGAGCTGTTTTTT. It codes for CASRPGTNSRSGELFF.

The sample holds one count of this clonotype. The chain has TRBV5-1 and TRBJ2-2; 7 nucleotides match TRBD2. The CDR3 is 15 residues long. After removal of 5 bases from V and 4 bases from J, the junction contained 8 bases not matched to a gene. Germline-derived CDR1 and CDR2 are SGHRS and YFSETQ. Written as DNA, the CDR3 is TGCGCCAGCAGTCCCGGGACTATTGGCACCGGGGAGCTGTTTTTT. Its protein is CASSPGTIGTGELFF. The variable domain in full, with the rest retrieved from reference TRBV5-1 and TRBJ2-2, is KAGVTQTPRYLIKTRGQQVTLSCSPISGHRSVSWYQQTPGQGLQFLFEYFSETQRNKGNFPGRFSGRQFSNSRSEMNVSTLELGDSALYLCASSPGTIGTGELFFGEGSRLTVL.

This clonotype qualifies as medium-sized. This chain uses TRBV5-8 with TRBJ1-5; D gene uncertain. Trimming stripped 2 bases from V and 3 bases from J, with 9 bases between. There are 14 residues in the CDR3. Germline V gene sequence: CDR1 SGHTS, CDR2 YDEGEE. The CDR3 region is CASSLDPNNQPQHF. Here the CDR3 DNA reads TGTGCCAGCAGCTTAGATCCCAACAATCAGCCCCAGCATTTT.

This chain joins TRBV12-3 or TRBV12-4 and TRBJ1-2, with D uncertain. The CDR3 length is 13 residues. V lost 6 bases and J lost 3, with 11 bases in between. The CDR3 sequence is CASRHGRDYGYTF. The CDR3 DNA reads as TGTGCCAGCAGGCATGGACGTGACTATGGCTACACCTTC.

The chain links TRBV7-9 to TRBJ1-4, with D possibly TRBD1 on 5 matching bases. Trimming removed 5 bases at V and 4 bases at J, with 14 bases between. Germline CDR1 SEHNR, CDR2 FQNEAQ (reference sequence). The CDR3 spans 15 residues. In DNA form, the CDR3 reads TGTGCCAGCAGCACCCGTGGGGCGGGTAATGAAAAACTGTTTTTT. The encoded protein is CASSTRGAGNEKLFF.

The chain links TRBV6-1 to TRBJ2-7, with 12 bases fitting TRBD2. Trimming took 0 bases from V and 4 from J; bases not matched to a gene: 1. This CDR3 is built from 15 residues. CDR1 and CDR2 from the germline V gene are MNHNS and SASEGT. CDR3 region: CASSEAGTSGYEQYF. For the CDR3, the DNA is TGTGCCAGCAGTGAAGCGGGGACTAGCGGGTACGAGCAGTACTTC.

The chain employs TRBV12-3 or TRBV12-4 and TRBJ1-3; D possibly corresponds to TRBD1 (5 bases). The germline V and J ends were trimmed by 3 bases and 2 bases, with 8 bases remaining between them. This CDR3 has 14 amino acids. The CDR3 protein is CASSFPGTGNTIYF. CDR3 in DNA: TGTGCCAGCAGTTTTCCAGGGACTGGAAACACCATATATTTT.